This is a list of T cell receptor beta chains from one sample in a study of vaccination effects on CD4 cells after COVID-19. Their antigen targets remain unknown. Here immunoSEQ multiplex PCR was the method, and the copy in TCRdb shows in-frame clones only, minus some. Seen here are some 30,000 clones, about 70% observed once, and the top ten hold 10% to 13%. Sample: CD4+ T cells from PBMCs cultured with SARS-CoV-2 spike peptides, taken before COVID-19 vaccination. The receptor source for this set is a human donor who received a COVID-19 vaccine. Each CDR3 is given with its conserved first and last residue. D genes are given only for firm matches. Clone size, where shown, is once, few, many, or a class for clones that have expanded.

clone size,D gene,J gene,V gene,CDR3 DNA,CDR3 protein
-,TRBD1,TRBJ1-5,TRBV18,TGTGCCAGCTCAAAGTCAGGGGGCGAGGCGCAGCCCCAGCATTTT,CASSKSGGEAQPQHF
medium-sized,TRBD2,TRBJ2-1,TRBV24-1,TGTGCCACCAGTCGGGGGGGCCGAGACTACAATGAGCAGTTCTTC,CATSRGGRDYNEQFF
-,-,TRBJ1-1,TRBV7-9,TGTGCCAGCAGTCAATACATGAACACTGAAGCTTTCTTT,CASSQYMNTEAFF
few,TRBD1,TRBJ2-5,TRBV11-2,TGTGCCAGCAGCTTAGATTGGGTTGGGACAGCACAAGAGACCCAGTACTTC,CASSLDWVGTAQETQYF
-,TRBD1,TRBJ2-3,TRBV5-1,TGCGCCAGCAGCGTGACAGGGGGGAACACAGATACGCAGTATTTT,CASSVTGGNTDTQYF
-,-,TRBJ2-7,TRBV18,TGTGCCAGCTCATCAACACAATCCTACGAGCAGTACTTC,CASSSTQSYEQYF
-,-,TRBJ2-3,TRBV10-1,TGCGCCAGCAGTGAGTCGACAGATACGCAGTATTTT,CASSESTDTQYF
few,TRBD2,TRBJ2-7,TRBV2,TGTGCCAGCAGTGCTAGCGGGGGGCCCTCCTACGAGCAGTACTTC,CASSASGGPSYEQYF
-,-,TRBJ2-5,TRBV6-6,TGTGCCAGCAGTTACCAAGAGACCCAGTACTTC,CASSYQETQYF
few,TRBD1,TRBJ1-2,TRBV3-1/TRBV3-2,TGTGCCAGCAGCTTCTGGGACAGTCAGGCTGGCTACACCTTC,CASSFWDSQAGYTF
-,TRBD2,TRBJ2-5,TRBV23-1,TGCGCCAGCAGCCAAAGGTGGGCTAGCGGGCTAGAGACCCAGTACTTC,CASSQRWASGLETQYF
few,TRBD1,TRBJ1-2,TRBV7-9,TGTGCCAGCAGCCCAGTGACAGGGGGGTCGGACTATGGCTACACCTTC,CASSPVTGGSDYGYTF
-,TRBD1,TRBJ2-7,TRBV6-5,TGTGCCAGCAGTAAGTACCGGACAGGGGCCTACGAGCAGTACTTC,CASSKYRTGAYEQYF
-,TRBD1,TRBJ2-1,TRBV5-1,TGCGCCAGCAGCCGCGACACCGGGACAGGGGGCGGTGAGCAGTTCTTC,CASSRDTGTGGGEQFF
-,TRBD1,TRBJ1-4,TRBV4-1,TGCGCCAGCAGAGCCAAGAGGACAGGGGGAAGGGAGGAGGAAAAACTGTTTTTT,CASRAKRTGGREEEKLFF
once,TRBD1,TRBJ1-5,TRBV16,TGTGCCAGCAGCCCCCTCCAGGGGGCCGGTCGGCAGCCCCAGCATTTT,CASSPLQGAGRQPQHF
few,-,TRBJ1-3,TRBV6-6,TGTGCCAGCACCCAATCTCCCCTCATCTCTGGAAACACCATATATTTT,CASTQSPLISGNTIYF
-,TRBD2,TRBJ2-5,TRBV6-5,TGTGCCAGCAGACTAGCGGGAGGGCCCGGGGAGACCCAGTACTTC,CASRLAGGPGETQYF
-,-,TRBJ1-2,TRBV19,TGTGCCAGTAGGGACGTAGCTAACTATGGCTACACCTTC,CASRDVANYGYTF
-,TRBD1,TRBJ2-3,TRBV5-1,TGCGCCAGCAGCTTGGGTCTTACAGGGGGCACAGATACGCAGTATTTT,CASSLGLTGGTDTQYF
medium-sized,TRBD1,TRBJ2-7,TRBV3-1/TRBV3-2,TGTGCCAGCAGCCAAGGAAGGGCGCGGGACAGGGGGTTTGGAGAAACCTACGAGCAGTACTTC,CASSQGRARDRGFGETYEQYF
-,-,TRBJ1-1,TRBV12-3/TRBV12-4,TGTGCCAGCAGCCCCTTTGGGGACACTGAAGCTTTCTTT,CASSPFGDTEAFF